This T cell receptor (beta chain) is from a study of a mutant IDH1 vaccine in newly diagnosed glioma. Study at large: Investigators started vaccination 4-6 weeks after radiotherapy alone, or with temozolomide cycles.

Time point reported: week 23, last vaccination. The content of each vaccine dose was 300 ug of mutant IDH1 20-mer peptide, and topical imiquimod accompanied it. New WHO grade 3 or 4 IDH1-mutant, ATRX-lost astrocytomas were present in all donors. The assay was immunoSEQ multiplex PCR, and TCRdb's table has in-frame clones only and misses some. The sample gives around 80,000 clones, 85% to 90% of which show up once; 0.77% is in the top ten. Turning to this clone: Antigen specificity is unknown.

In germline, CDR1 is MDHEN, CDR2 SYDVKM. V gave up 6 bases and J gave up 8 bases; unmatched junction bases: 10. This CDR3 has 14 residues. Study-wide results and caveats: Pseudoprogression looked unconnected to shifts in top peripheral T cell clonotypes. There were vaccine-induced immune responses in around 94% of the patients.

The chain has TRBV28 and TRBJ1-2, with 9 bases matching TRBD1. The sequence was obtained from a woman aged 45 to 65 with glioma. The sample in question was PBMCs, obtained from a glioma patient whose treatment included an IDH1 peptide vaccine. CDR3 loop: CASRTTRQGGGYTF. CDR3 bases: TGTGCCAGCAGAACCACAAGACAGGGGGGCGGCTACACCTTC.